Listed below are T cell receptor beta chains from one sample, sequenced in a study of technical replicates of blood from a few donors. Profiling relied on immunoSEQ multiplex PCR, and the TCRdb table lists in-frame clones only, not all of them. The sample carries about 85,000 clones, roughly 94% recorded once. Sequences were obtained from T cells isolated from PBMCs. Receptors were obtained from a human donor in good health. CDR3s leave out the opening cysteine and the closing phenylalanine or tryptophan. The size of a clone is reported for some rows only, either as once, few or many, or as a class for expanded clones.

ASTDPGRTNEQF,TRBV19,TRBJ2-1,NA
ASSSDRANGYT,TRBV7-2,TRBJ1-2,NA
ASADSLYGYT,TRBV7-9,TRBJ1-2,once
ASGGGDTHTDTQY,TRBV7-9,TRBJ2-3,once
ASSPGDRANTGELF,TRBV5-1,TRBJ2-2,NA
ASSRTPDTQY,TRBV11-1,TRBJ2-3,NA
ASSPAGQETQY,TRBV11-2,TRBJ2-5,NA
ASSALPGLAGGRTGDEQF,TRBV27,TRBJ2-1,NA
ASSSRDRGDIEQF,TRBV6-1,TRBJ2-1,NA
ASTDVGWTPTYEQY,TRBV7-9,TRBJ2-7,NA
ASSPWDSSYEQY,TRBV27,TRBJ2-7,NA
ASSYGVGSSGNTIY,TRBV6-5,TRBJ1-3,NA
ASSSTGLGGYT,TRBV28,TRBJ1-2,NA
ASSDGIAYEQY,TRBV2,TRBJ2-7,NA
ASSHRLAGTNTGELF,TRBV4-1,TRBJ2-2,NA
ASSVAATGYGYT,TRBV9,TRBJ1-2,NA
ASRQQGNTEAF,TRBV10-1,TRBJ1-1,NA
ASTRGGGQETQY,TRBV5-1,TRBJ2-5,once
ASSFREAAPNNSPLH,TRBV12-1,TRBJ1-6,NA
ASSYGTGGNWTIY,TRBV6-5,TRBJ1-3,NA
ASSRDSFNQPQH,TRBV7-9,TRBJ1-5,NA
ASSLSAGRGDTIY,TRBV7-8,TRBJ1-3,NA
ASSLALGGDEQF,TRBV5-8,TRBJ2-1,NA
ASTKKTGFYGYT,TRBV2,TRBJ1-2,NA
ASSQAREGPF,TRBV4-1,TRBJ2-1,NA
SVWGEDTEAF,TRBV29-1,TRBJ1-1,NA
ASSSGYGYT,TRBV28,TRBJ1-2,NA
ASSSTNYGYT,TRBV11-3,TRBJ1-2,NA
ASSPAGMGEQY,TRBV19,TRBJ2-7,NA
ASSSWLQGGGYT,TRBV7-6,TRBJ1-2,NA
ASRGGEAF,TRBV6-1,TRBJ1-1,few
ASSVPKQVGTGELF,TRBV9,TRBJ2-2,NA
ASSLNRVAGTQY,TRBV11-3,TRBJ2-5,NA
ASGPDRAETQY,TRBV12-5,TRBJ2-5,NA
ASSRGTNPGNTIY,TRBV13,TRBJ1-3,NA
ASSSPSPTSGSRNTQY,TRBV7-9,TRBJ2-3,once
ASQGYAGEQY,TRBV6-5,TRBJ2-7,NA
ASTPNSRIGDSNQPQH,TRBV19,TRBJ1-5,NA
ASSSRRDSYEQY,TRBV7-2,TRBJ2-7,NA
ASSEYLSYEQY,TRBV2,TRBJ2-7,NA
ASSVTGYYEQY,TRBV19,TRBJ2-7,NA
ASRTGTGVYSNQPQH,TRBV5-4,TRBJ1-5,once
ASSLRSQTQETQY,TRBV5-8,TRBJ2-5,NA
ASSPLGDRAEGYT,TRBV27,TRBJ1-2,NA
ASSQGDGGRNNEQF,TRBV4-2,TRBJ2-1,once
ASSWGVISYEQY,TRBV28,TRBJ2-7,NA